Presented here are 12 T cell receptor beta chains from one specimen sequenced in a study of control samples from healthy donors and cancer patients. Some clones are missing from TCRdb's copy, which holds only in-frame ones; the method was immunoSEQ multiplex PCR. The sample has more than 95,000 clones; roughly 92% are singletons. The specimen sequenced was blood. These receptors came from a man under 40 in good health.

The chain couples TRBV19 to TRBJ1-2, with D maybe TRBD1 (6 bases). CDR1 LNHDA and CDR2 SQIVND come from the germline V gene (reference sequence). CDR3 length: 14 residues. V was pared by 3 bases and J by 4 bases, with 12 bases between. DNA of the CDR3: TGTGCCAGTAGTATGAAGGACAGAGTCTATGGCTACACCTTC. Protein: CASSMKDRVYGYTF.

The J gene is TRBJ1-5, the V gene TRBV25-1, with D uncertain. V was clipped by 7 bases and J by 2 bases, with 12 bases between them. Germline CDR1 is MGHDK and CDR2 is SYGVNS. This CDR3 has 14 amino acids. CDR3 bases: TGTGCCAGCACCCCCGGGCAGGGCAATCAGCCCCAGCATTTT. Translated, it gives CASTPGQGNQPQHF.

The chain links TRBV2 to TRBJ1-2; TRBD1 aligns across 8 bases. The J segment lost 3 bases and the V segment lost 2 bases, leaving 11 bases of the junction unmatched. Germline lookup yields CDR1 SNHLY and CDR2 FYNNEI. This CDR3 is 17 amino acids long. The CDR3 loop is CASSEIPRTGKDYGYTF. The CDR3 DNA follows: TGTGCCAGCAGTGAAATCCCTCGGACAGGGAAAGACTATGGCTACACCTTC. The entire variable domain, with the rest obtained from reference TRBV2 and TRBJ1-2, is as follows: EPEVTQTPSHQVTQMGQEVILRCVPISNHLYFYWYRQILGQKVEFLVSFYNNEISEKSEIFDDQFSVERPDGSNFTLKIRSTKLEDSAMYFCASSEIPRTGKDYGYTFGSGTRLTVV.

This CDR3 reads CASSIGEGVGSPLHF. The CDR3 DNA reads as TGTGCCAGTAGTATTGGTGAGGGGGTCGGTTCACCCCTCCACTTT. The V call is TRBV19, the J call TRBJ1-6, with D maybe TRBD1 (6 bases). CDR3 size: 15 residues. Germline V gives CDR1 LNHDA, CDR2 SQIVND (reference sequence). V gave up 3 bases and J gave up 9 bases, with 15 bases separating them.

The gene calls are TRBV2 and TRBJ2-7; possible D gene TRBD1, 5 bases. V shed 4 bases and J shed 0 bases, with 22 bases lying between them. Germline CDR1 reads SNHLY; CDR2 reads FYNNEI. The CDR3 is 18 residues long. DNA for the CDR3: TGTGCCAGCAGTGTTGGGTCAACTTTTGGGGCTAGCTCCTACGAGCAGTACGTC. Amino acids: CASSVGSTFGASSYEQYV.

This chain uses TRBV28 with TRBJ1-1; D is possibly TRBD1 (6 bases). The CDR3 is 14 residues long. Trimming stripped 3 bases from V and 5 bases from J, with 13 bases between. Germline values: CDR1 MDHEN, CDR2 SYDVKM. The CDR3 loop reads CASSLGGGRTEAFF. The CDR3 DNA reads TGTGCCAGCAGTTTGGGCGGGGGGCGGACTGAAGCTTTCTTT.

The chain has TRBV2 and TRBJ2-2, with D possibly TRBD1 on 6 matching bases. V was shortened by 8 bases and J by 3 bases, with 10 bases between the two germline ends. Per germline, CDR1 SNHLY and CDR2 FYNNEI. The CDR3 contains 13 residues. CDR3 coding DNA: TGTGCCAGCCTCCAGGGGTACACCGGGGAGCTGTTTTTT. Protein product: CASLQGYTGELFF. The variable domain in full, completed from reference TRBV2 and TRBJ2-2, reads EPEVTQTPSHQVTQMGQEVILRCVPISNHLYFYWYRQILGQKVEFLVSFYNNEISEKSEIFDDQFSVERPDGSNFTLKIRSTKLEDSAMYFCASLQGYTGELFFGEGSRLTVL.

This rearrangement joins TRBV5-4 to TRBJ2-3; D is uncertain. Germline V lookup: CDR1 SGHNT, CDR2 YYREEE (reference sequence). The CDR3 is 13 residues long. V gave up 5 bases and J gave up 1 base, with 8 bases separating them. CDR3 sequence reads: CASRTGGTDTQYF. CDR3 DNA sequence: TGTGCCAGCAGGACTGGTGGCACAGATACGCAGTATTTT.

V and J are TRBV9 and TRBJ1-6; D call uncertain. This CDR3 comprises 14 residues. The ends were cut back, 3 bases at V and 7 bases at J, with 11 bases in the middle. Germline CDR1 SGDLS, CDR2 YYNGEE. CDR3 amino acids: CASSAGVWNSPLHF. The CDR3 coding sequence is TGTGCCAGCAGCGCCGGGGTTTGGAATTCACCCCTCCACTTT.

The rearrangement links TRBV6-4 to TRBJ2-2; D might be TRBD1 (5 bases). CDR3 length: 14 amino acids. Germline V lookup: CDR1 MRHNA, CDR2 SNTAGT. V was cut by 3 bases and J by 3 bases, with 8 bases left in between. The chain's CDR3 is CASSEQVYTGELFF. CDR3 in DNA: TGTGCCAGCAGTGAACAGGTTTACACCGGGGAGCTGTTTTTT.

J is TRBJ1-2 and V is TRBV7-8; 7 bases match TRBD1. Losses at the gene ends were 5 bases for V and 4 bases for J; bases not matched to a gene: 7. In germline, CDR1 is SGHVS, CDR2 FQNEAQ. This CDR3 region has 14 residues. The CDR3 protein is CASSAQGQRYGYTF. For the CDR3, the DNA is TGTGCCAGCAGCGCCCAGGGACAGCGCTATGGCTACACCTTC.

The chain uses TRBV2 and TRBJ1-4, with a possible D match to TRBD1 (5 bases). The CDR3 runs to 15 residues. The V end was cut by 6 bases, the J end by 7 bases, with 18 bases between. Germline-derived CDR1 and CDR2 are SNHLY and FYNNEI. CDR3: CASSASGTRSEKLFF. CDR3 coding DNA: TGTGCCAGCAGCGCCTCCGGGACGAGGAGTGAAAAACTGTTTTTT. Drawing the rest from reference TRBV2 and TRBJ1-4, the complete variable domain is EPEVTQTPSHQVTQMGQEVILRCVPISNHLYFYWYRQILGQKVEFLVSFYNNEISEKSEIFDDQFSVERPDGSNFTLKIRSTKLEDSAMYFCASSASGTRSEKLFFGSGTQLSVL.